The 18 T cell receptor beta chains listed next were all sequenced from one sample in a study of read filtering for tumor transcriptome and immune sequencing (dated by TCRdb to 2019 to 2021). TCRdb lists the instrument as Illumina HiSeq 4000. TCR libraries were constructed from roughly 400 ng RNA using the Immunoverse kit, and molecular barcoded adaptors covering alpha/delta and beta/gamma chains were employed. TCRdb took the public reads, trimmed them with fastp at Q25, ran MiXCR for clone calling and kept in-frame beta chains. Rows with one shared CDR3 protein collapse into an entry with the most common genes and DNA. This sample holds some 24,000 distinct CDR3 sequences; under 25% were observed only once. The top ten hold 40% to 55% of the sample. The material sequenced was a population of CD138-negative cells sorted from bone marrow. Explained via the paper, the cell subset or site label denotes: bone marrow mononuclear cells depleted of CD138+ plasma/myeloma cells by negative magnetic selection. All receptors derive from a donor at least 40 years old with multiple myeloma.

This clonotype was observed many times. CDR3 nucleotide sequence: TGTGCCAGCAGTGACTCGGTGGGCAGCACAGATACGCAGTATTTT. This gives the protein CASSDSVGSTDTQYF. The chain carries TRBV6-4 and TRBJ2-3; D is ambiguous. The ends were cut back, 0 bases at V and 0 bases at J, with 7 bases in the middle. CDR1 and CDR2 (germline): MRHNA, SNTAGT. The CDR3 totals 15 residues.

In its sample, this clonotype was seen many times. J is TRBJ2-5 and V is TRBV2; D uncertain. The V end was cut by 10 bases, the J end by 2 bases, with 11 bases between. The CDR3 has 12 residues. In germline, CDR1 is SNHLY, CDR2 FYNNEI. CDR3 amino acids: CATASAQETQYF. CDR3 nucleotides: TGTGCCACGGCGTCGGCTCAAGAGACCCAGTACTTC. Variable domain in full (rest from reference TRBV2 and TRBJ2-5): EPEVTQTPSHQVTQMGQEVILRCVPISNHLYFYWYRQILGQKVEFLVSFYNNEISEKSEIFDDQFSVERPDGSNFTLKIRSTKLEDSAMYFCATASAQETQYFGPGTRLLVL.

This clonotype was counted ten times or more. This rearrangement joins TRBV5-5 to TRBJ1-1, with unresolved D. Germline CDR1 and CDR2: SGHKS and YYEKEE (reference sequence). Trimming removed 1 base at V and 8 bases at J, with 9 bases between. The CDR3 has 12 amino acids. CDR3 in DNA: TGTGCCAGCAGCTTGCAGGCCACCGAAGCTTTCTTT. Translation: CASSLQATEAFF.

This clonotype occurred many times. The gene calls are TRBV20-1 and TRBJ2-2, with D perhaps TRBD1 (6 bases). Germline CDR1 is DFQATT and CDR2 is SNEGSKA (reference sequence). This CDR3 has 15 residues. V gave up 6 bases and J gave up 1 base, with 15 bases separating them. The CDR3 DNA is TGCAGTGCCCTATCCGGGACACAGAACACCGGGGAGCTGTTTTTT. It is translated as CSALSGTQNTGELFF.

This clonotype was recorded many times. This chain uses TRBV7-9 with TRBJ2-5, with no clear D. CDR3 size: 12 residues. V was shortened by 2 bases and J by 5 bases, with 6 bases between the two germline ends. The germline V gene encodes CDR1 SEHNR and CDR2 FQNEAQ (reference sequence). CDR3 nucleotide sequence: TGTGCCAGCAGCTTACATCAGGAGACCCAGTACTTC. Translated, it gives CASSLHQETQYF.

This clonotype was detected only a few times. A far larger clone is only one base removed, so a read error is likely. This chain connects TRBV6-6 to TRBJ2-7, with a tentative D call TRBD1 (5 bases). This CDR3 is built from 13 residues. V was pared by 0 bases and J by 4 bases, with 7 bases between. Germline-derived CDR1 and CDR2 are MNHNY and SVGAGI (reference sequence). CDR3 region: CASSYSAGYEQYF. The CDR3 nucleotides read TGTGCCAGCAGTTACTCGGCAGGGTACGAGCAGTACTTC.

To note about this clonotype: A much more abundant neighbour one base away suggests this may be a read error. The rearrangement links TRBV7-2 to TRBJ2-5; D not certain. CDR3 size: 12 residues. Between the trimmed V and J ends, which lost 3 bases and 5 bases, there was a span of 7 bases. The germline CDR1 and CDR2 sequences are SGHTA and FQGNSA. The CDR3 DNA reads TGTGCCAGCAGCTTCAGTACCGAGACCCAGTACTTC. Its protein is CASSFSTETQYF.

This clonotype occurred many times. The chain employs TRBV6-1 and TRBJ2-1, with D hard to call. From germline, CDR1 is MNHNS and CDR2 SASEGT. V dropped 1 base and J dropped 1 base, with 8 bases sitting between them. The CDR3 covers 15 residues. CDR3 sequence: CASSEDWHSYNEQFF. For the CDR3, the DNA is TGTGCCAGCAGTGAAGACTGGCATTCCTACAATGAGCAGTTCTTC.

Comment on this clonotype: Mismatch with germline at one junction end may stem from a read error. The CDR3 here is CSAEKGQGATGELFF. For the CDR3, the DNA is TGCAGCGCTGAAAAAGGGCAGGGAGCCACCGGGGAGCTGTTTTTT. This chain uses TRBV29-1 with TRBJ2-2; D tentatively reads TRBD1 or TRBD2 (5 bases each). The CDR3 is 15 amino acids. Germline CDR1 SQVTM, CDR2 ANQGSEA.

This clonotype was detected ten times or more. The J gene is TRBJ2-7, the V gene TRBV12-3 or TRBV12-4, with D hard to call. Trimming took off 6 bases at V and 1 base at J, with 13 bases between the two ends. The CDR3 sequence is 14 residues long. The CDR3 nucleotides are TGTGCCAGCAGACGGACCGCCTTATCCTACGAGCAGTACTTC. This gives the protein CASRRTALSYEQYF.

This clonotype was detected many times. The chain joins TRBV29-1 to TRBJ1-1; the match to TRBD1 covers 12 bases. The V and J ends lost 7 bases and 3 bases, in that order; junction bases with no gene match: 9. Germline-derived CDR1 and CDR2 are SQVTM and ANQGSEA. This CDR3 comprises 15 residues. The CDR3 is CSAGTGGAVDTEAFF. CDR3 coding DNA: TGCAGCGCAGGGACAGGGGGCGCGGTGGACACTGAAGCTTTCTTT.

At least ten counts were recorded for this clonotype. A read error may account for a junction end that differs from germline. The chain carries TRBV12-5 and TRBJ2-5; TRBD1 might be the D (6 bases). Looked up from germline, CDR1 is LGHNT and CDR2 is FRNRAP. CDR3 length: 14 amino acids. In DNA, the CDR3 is TGTGCTAGTGGTGTACAGGGTATTATCGAGACCCGGTACTTC. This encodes CASGVQGIIETRYF. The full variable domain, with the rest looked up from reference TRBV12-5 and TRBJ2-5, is DARVTQTPRHKVTEMGQEVTMRCQPILGHNTVFWYRQTMMQGLELLAYFRNRAPLDDSGMPKDRFSAEMPDATLATLKIQPSEPRDSAVYFCASGVQGIIETRYFGPGTRLLVL.

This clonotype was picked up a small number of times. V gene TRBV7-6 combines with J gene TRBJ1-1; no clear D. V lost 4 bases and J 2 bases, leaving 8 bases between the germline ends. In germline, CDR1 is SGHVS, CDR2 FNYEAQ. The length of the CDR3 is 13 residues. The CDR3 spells CASSSQANTEAFF. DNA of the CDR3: TGTGCCAGCAGCTCGCAAGCTAACACTGAAGCTTTCTTT.

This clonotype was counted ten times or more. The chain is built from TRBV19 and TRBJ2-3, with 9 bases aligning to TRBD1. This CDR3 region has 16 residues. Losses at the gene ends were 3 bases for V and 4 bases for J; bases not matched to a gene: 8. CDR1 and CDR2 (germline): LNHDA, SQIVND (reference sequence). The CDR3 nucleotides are TGTGCCAGTAGTATCATGGACAGGGGCTATCCAGATACGCAGTATTTT. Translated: CASSIMDRGYPDTQYF. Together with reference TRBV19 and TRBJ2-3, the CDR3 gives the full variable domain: DGGITQSPKYLFRKEGQNVTLSCEQNLNHDAMYWYRQDPGQGLRLIYYSQIVNDFQKGDIAEGYSVSREKKESFPLTVTSAQKNPTAFYLCASSIMDRGYPDTQYFGPGTRLTVL.

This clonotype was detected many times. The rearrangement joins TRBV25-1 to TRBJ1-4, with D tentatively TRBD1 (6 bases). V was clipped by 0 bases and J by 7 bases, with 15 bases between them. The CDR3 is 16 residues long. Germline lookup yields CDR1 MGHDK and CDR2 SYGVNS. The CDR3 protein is CASSEYPQQGGEKLFF. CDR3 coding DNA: TGTGCCAGCAGTGAATATCCCCAACAGGGAGGTGAAAAACTGTTTTTT.

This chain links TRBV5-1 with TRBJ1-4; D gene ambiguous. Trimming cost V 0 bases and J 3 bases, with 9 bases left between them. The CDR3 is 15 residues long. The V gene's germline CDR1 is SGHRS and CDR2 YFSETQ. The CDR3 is CASSLGGHSNEKLFF. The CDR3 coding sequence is TGCGCCAGCAGCTTGGGAGGCCATTCTAATGAAAAACTGTTTTTT.

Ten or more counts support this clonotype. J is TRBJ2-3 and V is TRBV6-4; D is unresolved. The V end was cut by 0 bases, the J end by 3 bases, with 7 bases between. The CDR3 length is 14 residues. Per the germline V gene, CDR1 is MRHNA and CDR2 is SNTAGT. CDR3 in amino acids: CASSDSAMTDTQYF. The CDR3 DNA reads TGTGCCAGCAGTGACTCAGCGATGACAGATACGCAGTATTTT.

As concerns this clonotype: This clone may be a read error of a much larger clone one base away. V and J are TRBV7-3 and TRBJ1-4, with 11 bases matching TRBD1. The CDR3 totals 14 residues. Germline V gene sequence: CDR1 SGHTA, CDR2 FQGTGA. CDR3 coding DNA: TGTGCCAGCAGCCCCGGACAGGGGGCAGATACGCGGTATTTT. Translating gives CASSPGQGADTRYF.